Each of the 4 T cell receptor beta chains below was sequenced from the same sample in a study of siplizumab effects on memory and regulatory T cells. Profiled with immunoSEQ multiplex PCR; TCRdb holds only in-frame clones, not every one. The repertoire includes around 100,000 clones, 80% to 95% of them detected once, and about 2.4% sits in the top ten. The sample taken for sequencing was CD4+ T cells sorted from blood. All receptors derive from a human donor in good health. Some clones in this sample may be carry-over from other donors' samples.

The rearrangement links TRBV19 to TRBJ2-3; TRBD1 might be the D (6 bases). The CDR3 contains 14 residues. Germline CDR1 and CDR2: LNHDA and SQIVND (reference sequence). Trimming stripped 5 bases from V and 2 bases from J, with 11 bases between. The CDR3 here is CASSQGTHTDTQYF. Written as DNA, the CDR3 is TGTGCCAGTAGTCAGGGGACCCACACAGATACGCAGTATTTT.

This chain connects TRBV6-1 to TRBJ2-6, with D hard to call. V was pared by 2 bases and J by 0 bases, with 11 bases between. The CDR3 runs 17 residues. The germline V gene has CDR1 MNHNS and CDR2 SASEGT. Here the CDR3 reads CASSEPFQLSGANVLTF. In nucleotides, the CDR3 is TGTGCCAGCAGTGAACCGTTTCAACTCTCTGGGGCCAACGTCCTGACTTTC.

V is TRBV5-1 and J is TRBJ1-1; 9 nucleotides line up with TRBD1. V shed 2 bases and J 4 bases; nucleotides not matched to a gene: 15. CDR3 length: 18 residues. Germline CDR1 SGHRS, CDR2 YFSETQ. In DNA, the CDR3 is TGCGCCAGCAGCTTCGGGGGGACAGGGTTAAGGGTAGGCACTGAAGCTTTCTTT. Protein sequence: CASSFGGTGLRVGTEAFF. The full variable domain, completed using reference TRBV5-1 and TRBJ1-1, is KAGVTQTPRYLIKTRGQQVTLSCSPISGHRSVSWYQQTPGQGLQFLFEYFSETQRNKGNFPGRFSGRQFSNSRSEMNVSTLELGDSALYLCASSFGGTGLRVGTEAFFGQGTRLTVV.

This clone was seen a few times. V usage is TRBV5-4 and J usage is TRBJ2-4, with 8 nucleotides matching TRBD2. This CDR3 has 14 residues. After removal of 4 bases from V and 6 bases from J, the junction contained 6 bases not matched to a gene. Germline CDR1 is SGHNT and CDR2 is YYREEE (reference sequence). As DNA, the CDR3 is TGTGCCAGCAGCCTTAGCGGGATGGGAAACATTCAGTACTTC. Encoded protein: CASSLSGMGNIQYF. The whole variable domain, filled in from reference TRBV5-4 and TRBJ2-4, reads ETGVTQSPTHLIKTRGQQVTLRCSSQSGHNTVSWYQQALGQGPQFIFQYYREEENGRGNFPPRFSGLQFPNYSSELNVNALELDDSALYLCASSLSGMGNIQYFGAGTRLSVL.